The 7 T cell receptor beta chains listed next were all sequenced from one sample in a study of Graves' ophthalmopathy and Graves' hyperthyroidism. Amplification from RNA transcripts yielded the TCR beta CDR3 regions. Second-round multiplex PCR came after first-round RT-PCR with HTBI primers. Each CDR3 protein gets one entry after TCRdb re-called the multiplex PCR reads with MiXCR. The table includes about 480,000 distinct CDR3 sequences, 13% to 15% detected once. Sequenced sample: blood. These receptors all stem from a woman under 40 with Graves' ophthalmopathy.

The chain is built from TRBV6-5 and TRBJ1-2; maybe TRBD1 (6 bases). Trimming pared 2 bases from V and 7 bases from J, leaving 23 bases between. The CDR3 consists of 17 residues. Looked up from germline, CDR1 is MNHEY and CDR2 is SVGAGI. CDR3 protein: CASSYTTATGHFPGYTF. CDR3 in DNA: TGTGCCAGCAGTTACACCACCGCGACAGGACACTTTCCTGGCTACACCTTC.

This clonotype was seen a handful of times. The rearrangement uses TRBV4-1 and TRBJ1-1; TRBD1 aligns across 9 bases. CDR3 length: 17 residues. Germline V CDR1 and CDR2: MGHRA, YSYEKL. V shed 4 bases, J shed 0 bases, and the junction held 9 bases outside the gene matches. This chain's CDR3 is CASSRNPQGAMNTEAFF. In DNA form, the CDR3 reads TGCGCCAGCAGCCGCAACCCACAGGGGGCCATGAACACTGAAGCTTTCTTT.

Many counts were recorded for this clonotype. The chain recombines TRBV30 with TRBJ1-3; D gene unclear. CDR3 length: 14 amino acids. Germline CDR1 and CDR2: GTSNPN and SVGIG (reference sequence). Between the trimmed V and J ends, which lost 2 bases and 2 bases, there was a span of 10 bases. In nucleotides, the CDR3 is TGTGCCTGGAGTCGGGCAGGCACTGGAAACACCATATATTTT. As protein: CAWSRAGTGNTIYF.

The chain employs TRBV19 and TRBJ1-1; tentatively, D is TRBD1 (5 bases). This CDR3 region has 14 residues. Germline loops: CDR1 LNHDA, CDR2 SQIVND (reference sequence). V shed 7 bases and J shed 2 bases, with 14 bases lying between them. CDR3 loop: CASTRAGQNTEAFF. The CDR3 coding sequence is TGTGCCAGTACTCGAGCAGGGCAAAACACTGAAGCTTTCTTT.

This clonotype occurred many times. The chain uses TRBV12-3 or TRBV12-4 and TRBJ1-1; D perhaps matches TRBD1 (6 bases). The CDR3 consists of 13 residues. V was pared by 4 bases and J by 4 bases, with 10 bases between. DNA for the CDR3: TGTGCCAGCAGTTATACAGGGCTCACTGAAGCTTTCTTT. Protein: CASSYTGLTEAFF.

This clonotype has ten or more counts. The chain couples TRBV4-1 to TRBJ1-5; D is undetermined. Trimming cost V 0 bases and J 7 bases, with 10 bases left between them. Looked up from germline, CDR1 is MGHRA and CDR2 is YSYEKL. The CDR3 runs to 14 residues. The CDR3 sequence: CASSQEARQQPQHF. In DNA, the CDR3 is TGCGCCAGCAGCCAAGAGGCAAGACAACAGCCCCAGCATTTT.

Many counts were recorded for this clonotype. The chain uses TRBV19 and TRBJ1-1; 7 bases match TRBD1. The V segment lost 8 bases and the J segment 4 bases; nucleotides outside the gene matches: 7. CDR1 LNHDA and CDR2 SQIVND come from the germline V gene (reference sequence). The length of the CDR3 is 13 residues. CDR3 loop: CASGYRGGTEAFF. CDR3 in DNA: TGTGCCAGTGGTTACAGGGGTGGCACTGAAGCTTTCTTT.